One sample yielded the 27 T cell receptor beta chains listed below, sequenced in a study of blood T cell repertoires in COVID-19. The protocol was immunoSEQ multiplex PCR, while the TCRdb copy is restricted to in-frame clones and leaves out a portion. The sample records 200,000 to 250,000 clones, over 75% being singletons. The sample was peripheral blood. The receptor set was obtained from a woman aged 40 to 50 with acute or convalescent COVID-19.

The chain has TRBV5-1 and TRBJ1-6, with a possible D match to TRBD1 (5 bases). Trimming took off 0 bases at V and 10 bases at J, with 20 bases between the two ends. Germline V gene lookup returns CDR1 SGHRS and CDR2 YFSETQ. This CDR3 is 17 amino acids long. CDR3 region: CASSLAHTGDRRSPLHF. DNA of the CDR3: TGCGCCAGCAGCTTGGCCCACACAGGTGATCGGAGATCACCCCTCCACTTT.

The chain uses TRBV5-1 and TRBJ1-2; the match to TRBD1 covers 7 bases. The CDR3 spans 15 residues. The germline V gene encodes CDR1 SGHRS and CDR2 YFSETQ. V lost 6 bases and J lost 1; bases outside the gene matches: 9. The CDR3, as DNA: TGCGCCAGCACCCTGGGACAGTCCTATAACTATGGCTACACCTTC. Protein sequence: CASTLGQSYNYGYTF.

The chain links TRBV7-8 to TRBJ2-7, with TRBD1 matching 8 bases. CDR3 length: 13 residues. Trimming cost V 3 bases and J 7 bases; bases outside gene matches: 5. Germline V gives CDR1 SGHVS, CDR2 FQNEAQ. The CDR3 region is CASSFRTGFEQYV. The CDR3 coding sequence is TGTGCCAGCAGCTTTAGGACAGGGTTTGAGCAGTACGTC.

Note on this clone: The sample carries other DNA sequences with the same CDR3. The chain couples TRBV5-1 to TRBJ1-1; a possible D gene is TRBD1 (6 bases). V was cut by 0 bases and J by 0 bases, with 9 bases left in between. Germline assignment: CDR1 SGHRS and CDR2 YFSETQ. The CDR3 is 15 residues long. CDR3 sequence (DNA): TGCGCCAGCAGCTTGGATCCAGGGGTGAACACTGAAGCTTTCTTT. Translation: CASSLDPGVNTEAFF. The whole variable domain, remainder taken from reference TRBV5-1 and TRBJ1-1, is KAGVTQTPRYLIKTRGQQVTLSCSPISGHRSVSWYQQTPGQGLQFLFEYFSETQRNKGNFPGRFSGRQFSNSRSEMNVSTLELGDSALYLCASSLDPGVNTEAFFGQGTRLTVV.

This chain joins TRBV5-1 and TRBJ1-6; D possibly corresponds to TRBD1 (6 bases). This CDR3 has 14 amino acids. The V end was cut by 0 bases, the J end by 6 bases, with 7 bases between. The V gene's germline CDR1 is SGHRS and CDR2 YFSETQ. The CDR3 is CASSLGQVNSPLHF. The CDR3 DNA is TGCGCCAGCAGCTTGGGACAGGTTAATTCACCCCTCCACTTT.

This clone has only one observation. The chain combines TRBV2 with TRBJ2-2; D is possibly TRBD2 (6 bases). Trimming took off 7 bases at V and 7 bases at J, with 10 bases between the two ends. Germline V gene data show CDR1 as SNHLY and CDR2 as FYNNEI. The CDR3 is 12 amino acids. The CDR3, as DNA: TGTGCCAGCACCCTGGGGGGCGGGGAGCTGTTTTTT. It specifies CASTLGGGELFF.

This chain joins TRBV18 and TRBJ1-4; D is uncertain. From germline, CDR1 is KGHSH and CDR2 LQKENI. V shed 5 bases and J shed 0 bases, with 16 bases lying between them. The CDR3 runs to 17 residues. CDR3 bases: TGTGCCAGCTCAGCATTACCCACGGTAGCAACTAATGAAAAACTGTTTTTT. Translating it yields CASSALPTVATNEKLFF.

V gene TRBV27 combines with J gene TRBJ1-1; D is possibly TRBD1 (5 bases). With 3 bases removed from V and 3 bases from J, the gap between germline ends came to 17 bases. The CDR3 is 16 amino acids. Germline V gives CDR1 MNHEY, CDR2 SMNVEV (reference sequence). The CDR3, as DNA: TGTGCCAGCAGTTTTGGTACAGCGCGGGGCGACACTGAAGCTTTCTTT. Its translation: CASSFGTARGDTEAFF.

This sequence joins TRBV6-5 and TRBJ1-2, with D tentatively TRBD1 (6 bases). The CDR3 is made up of 15 amino acids. V lost 2 bases, J lost 6 bases, and 16 bases lay in between. The germline V gene encodes CDR1 MNHEY and CDR2 SVGAGI. CDR3 coding DNA: TGTGCCAGCAGTTACGTAGCCAGGGGTGAAAATGGCTACACCTTC. Translated, it gives CASSYVARGENGYTF.

The J gene is TRBJ1-1, the V gene TRBV9; TRBD1 agrees at 9 bases. The CDR3 has 17 residues. Germline CDR1 SGDLS, CDR2 YYNGEE. Germline trimming cut 3 bases from V and 1 base from J; bases unmatched to any gene: 10. This chain's CDR3 is CASSGGGTGLTNTEAFF. In DNA form, the CDR3 reads TGTGCCAGCAGCGGAGGGGGGACAGGGCTGACGAACACTGAAGCTTTCTTT.

The V and J genes are TRBV25-1 and TRBJ1-2, with D hard to call. This CDR3 is built from 12 residues. Germline V CDR1 and CDR2: MGHDK, SYGVNS. The V gene lost 0 bases and the J gene lost 8 bases, with 7 bases spanning the gap. The CDR3 loop is CASSEYWSGYTF. DNA for the CDR3: TGTGCCAGCAGTGAATATTGGAGCGGCTACACCTTC.

The rearrangement joins TRBV3-1 (or the pseudogene TRBV3-2) to TRBJ2-5; D unresolved. The CDR3 has 12 residues. From germline, CDR1 is LGHDT and CDR2 YNNKEL (reference sequence). Trimming stripped 1 base from V and 4 bases from J, with 4 bases between. The CDR3 DNA sequence: TGTGCCAGCAGCCAAGTATCAGAGACCCAGTACTTC. It yields the protein CASSQVSETQYF.

The chain joins TRBV27 to TRBJ1-6; TRBD1 is a possible D gene (6 bases). Per the germline V gene, CDR1 is MNHEY and CDR2 is SMNVEV (reference sequence). Trimming removed 3 bases from V and 10 bases from J, with 13 bases in between. The CDR3 sequence is 14 residues long. The CDR3: CASSFGQRGSPLHF. The CDR3 DNA reads TGTGCCAGCAGTTTCGGACAGAGAGGGTCACCCCTCCACTTT.

The chain has TRBV5-1 and TRBJ1-1, with 10 bases aligning to TRBD1. With 4 bases clipped from V and 3 bases from J, the junction kept 3 bases outside the gene matches. Germline assignment: CDR1 SGHRS and CDR2 YFSETQ. CDR3 size: 14 residues. CDR3 coding DNA: TGCGCCAGCAGCCTCGACAGGGGGCACACTGAAGCTTTCTTT. Translation gives CASSLDRGHTEAFF.

The chain links TRBV15 to TRBJ2-7; 7 positions match TRBD1. Germline CDR1 reads LNHNV; CDR2 reads YYDKDF (reference sequence). The CDR3 runs 14 residues. J was trimmed by 2 bases and V by 1 base; bases with no gene match: 2. The CDR3: CATSRAQGPYEQYV. The CDR3 DNA follows: TGTGCCACCAGCAGAGCACAGGGGCCCTACGAGCAGTACGTC.

J is TRBJ2-1 and V is TRBV2; possibly TRBD1 for D (5 bases). Germline CDR1 reads SNHLY; CDR2 reads FYNNEI. The V gene lost 7 bases and the J gene lost 10 bases, with 17 bases spanning the gap. This CDR3 has 13 amino acids. The CDR3 sequence is CASKGQGIGEQFF. The CDR3, as DNA: TGTGCCAGCAAGGGGCAGGGTATAGGGGAGCAGTTCTTC.

This chain connects TRBV5-6 to TRBJ1-2; perhaps TRBD1 as D (6 bases). The CDR3 sequence is 14 residues long. V lost 4 bases and J 3 bases, leaving 13 bases between the germline ends. Germline CDR1 and CDR2: SGHDT and YYEEEE. The CDR3 spells CASSMDRQYYGYTF. CDR3 bases: TGTGCCAGCAGCATGGACAGACAATACTATGGCTACACCTTC.

The chain recombines TRBV5-5 with TRBJ1-5, with a tentative D call TRBD1 (5 bases). The length of the CDR3 is 14 residues. V was shortened by 4 bases and J by 7 bases, with 15 bases between the two germline ends. The germline gives CDR1 SGHKS, CDR2 YYEKEE (reference sequence). The CDR3: CASSPGWGAQPQHF. The CDR3 DNA sequence: TGTGCCAGCAGCCCTGGGTGGGGCGCACAGCCCCAGCATTTT. The complete variable domain, with remaining parts taken from reference TRBV5-5 and TRBJ1-5, reads DAGVTQSPTHLIKTRGQQVTLRCSPISGHKSVSWYQQVLGQGPQFIFQYYEKEERGRGNFPDRFSARQFPNYSSELNVNALLLGDSALYLCASSPGWGAQPQHFGDGTRLSIL.

The V gene is TRBV6-5, the J gene TRBJ2-3; D is ambiguous. The CDR3 contains 13 residues. Germline V gives CDR1 MNHEY, CDR2 SVGAGI. With 6 bases removed from V and 5 bases from J, the gap between germline ends came to 12 bases. The CDR3 protein is CASRTREEDTQYF. CDR3 DNA sequence: TGTGCCAGCAGAACCCGAGAAGAAGATACGCAGTATTTT.

This chain uses TRBV19 with TRBJ1-1; 7 bases are shared with TRBD1. CDR1 is LNHDA and CDR2 is SQIVND in the germline V gene (reference sequence). V lost 5 bases and J lost 1; bases outside the gene matches: 4. The CDR3 totals 14 residues. CDR3 residues: CASSFWDRNTEAFF. In DNA form, the CDR3 reads TGTGCCAGTAGTTTTTGGGACAGGAACACTGAAGCTTTCTTT.

The chain employs TRBV5-5 and TRBJ2-1, with 9 bases identical to TRBD2. V shed 4 bases, J shed 9 bases, and the junction held 5 bases outside the gene matches. CDR1 is SGHKS, CDR2 YYEKEE, per germline (reference sequence). The CDR3 length is 13 residues. The CDR3 DNA is TGTGCCAGCAGCCGCGCGCGGGGGGGTGAGCAGTTCTTC. Protein sequence: CASSRARGGEQFF.

This sequence joins TRBV7-9 and TRBJ1-2; TRBD1 might be the D (6 bases). Trimming took off 1 base at V and 4 bases at J, with 10 bases between the two ends. Germline loops: CDR1 SEHNR, CDR2 FQNEAQ (reference sequence). The CDR3 sequence is 14 residues long. CDR3 sequence (DNA): TGTGCCAGCAGCTTAGGTTCAGGGGCCTATGGCTACACCTTC. It encodes CASSLGSGAYGYTF.

CDR3 DNA: TGTGCCAGCTTCCGGGAGGGAAGATACACTGAAGCTTTCTTT. It codes for CASFREGRYTEAFF. The rearrangement links TRBV7-2 to TRBJ1-1, with D unclear. This CDR3 comprises 14 residues. CDR1 is SGHTA and CDR2 is FQGNSA in the germline V gene. Trimming removed 8 bases at V and 3 bases at J, with 16 bases between.

This clone was seen once. This sequence joins TRBV2 and TRBJ1-4, with D maybe TRBD1 (5 bases). This CDR3 has 11 amino acids. Germline-derived CDR1 and CDR2 are SNHLY and FYNNEI. V was clipped by 2 bases and J by 15 bases, with 10 bases between them. CDR3 sequence (DNA): TGTGCCAGCAGTGAAATGGCGACAGTGTTTTTT. This codes for CASSEMATVFF.

This chain connects TRBV29-1 to TRBJ1-1; D is unclear. The germline gives CDR1 SQVTM, CDR2 ANQGSEA. Trimming took off 6 bases at V and 4 bases at J, with 6 bases between the two ends. The CDR3 length is 10 residues. The CDR3 sequence: CSVLITEAFF. The CDR3 nucleotides read TGCAGCGTCCTTATCACTGAAGCTTTCTTT.

Of note for this clone: The junction departs from the called germline gene at one end, perhaps through a read error. The chain couples TRBV14 to TRBJ1-1; D remains ambiguous. The CDR3 extends over 12 amino acids. Germline values: CDR1 SGHDN, CDR2 FVKESK. The CDR3 coding sequence is TGTGCCAGCGGCCAATCAATCACTGAAGCTTTCTTT. It specifies CASGQSITEAFF.

The chain is built from TRBV30 and TRBJ1-4; possibly TRBD1 for D (6 bases). The CDR3 consists of 13 residues. V dropped 8 bases and J dropped 3 bases, with 13 bases sitting between them. Germline lookup yields CDR1 GTSNPN and CDR2 SVGIG (reference sequence). This CDR3 reads CAESGTSNEKLFF. DNA for the CDR3: TGTGCCGAGAGTGGGACATCTAATGAAAAACTGTTTTTT.